The present T cell receptor (beta chain) was sequenced within a study of patients and donors after allogeneic stem cell transplantation. This clonotype was counted between two and nine times. One entry per CDR3 protein, called by TCRdb with MiXCR from the RT-PCR reads. The sample yields some 960,000 distinct CDR3 sequences, approximately 18% seen once. The material sequenced was blood, either unsorted or a sorted T cell fraction (not recorded which). This receptor was taken from a human donor who was either an allogeneic HSCT recipient or a stem cell or donor lymphocyte infusion donor (not recorded which). It is not recorded whose cells these are; they may come from a transplant donor.

CDR3 sequence reads: CATDRGNQPQHF. CDR3 DNA: TGTGCTACGGACAGGGGGAATCAGCCCCAGCATTTT. This sequence joins TRBV6-1 and TRBJ1-5, with 10 bases fitting TRBD1. The germline gives CDR1 MNHNS, CDR2 SASEGT. CDR3 size: 12 residues.